This T cell receptor beta chain was profiled in a study of control samples from healthy donors and cancer patients. The assay was immunoSEQ multiplex PCR, and TCRdb's table has in-frame clones only and misses some. The sample includes 40,000 to 50,000 clones, around 70% of them seen just once. The V gene's germline CDR1 is GTSNPN and CDR2 SVGIG (reference sequence). The CDR3 is 13 amino acids. V was trimmed by 8 bases and J by 1 base, leaving 12 bases between them. V usage is TRBV30 and J usage is TRBJ2-4; TRBD1 might be the D (5 bases). This receptor was obtained from a male donor with melanoma. Specimen: formalin-fixed, paraffin-embedded tissue. DNA of the CDR3: TGTGCCGGCTTTGGGGCGGCCAAAAACATTCAGTACTTC. Translated: CAGFGAAKNIQYF.